A single sample gave rise to the 3 T cell receptor beta chains below, sequenced in a study of human T cells and chemical hapten exposure. MiXCR, run by TCRdb on the RACE reads, gives a single entry per CDR3 protein. The data show some 360,000 distinct CDR3 sequences, 4.5% to 6% seen once. Stated time point: pre-sensitization, week 0. Treatment of the sample: therapeutic diphenylcyclopropenone sensitization with weekly scalp DPC. This specimen consisted of whole blood, obtained in connection with sensitization to the hapten diphenylcyclopropenone (DPC). The source of these receptors is a woman aged 50 to 60 with alopecia areata. Some clones in this sample may be carry-over from other donors' samples.

This clonotype was detected only a few times. J is TRBJ1-4 and V is TRBV10-3; 11 bases align to TRBD1. This CDR3 is built from 15 residues. V lost 4 bases, J lost 6 bases, and 4 bases stayed unmatched. Per the germline V gene, CDR1 is ENHRY and CDR2 is SYGVKD. CDR3 sequence: CAISGGQGAHEKLFF. The DNA for the CDR3 is TGTGCCATCAGTGGAGGACAGGGGGCGCATGAAAAACTGTTTTTT.

Many counts were recorded for this clonotype. V usage is TRBV20-1 and J usage is TRBJ1-5; D ambiguous. The germline V gene encodes CDR1 DFQATT and CDR2 SNEGSKA (reference sequence). Between the trimmed V and J ends, which lost 1 base and 7 bases, there was a span of 11 bases. This CDR3 contains 13 residues. The CDR3 nucleotides read TGCAGTGCTAGAGGGAGGGCGCGACAGCCCCAGCATTTT. Translation gives CSARGRARQPQHF.

There are many counts of this clonotype. The chain uses TRBV5-1 and TRBJ1-4; D remains ambiguous. Trimming cost V 3 bases and J 0 bases, with 9 bases left between them. CDR3 length: 15 residues. Germline-derived CDR1 and CDR2 are SGHRS and YFSETQ. The chain's CDR3 is CASSSAGPTNEKLFF. CDR3 sequence (DNA): TGCGCCAGCAGCTCCGCCGGCCCAACTAATGAAAAACTGTTTTTT.